This T cell receptor (beta chain) was identified during a study of Ad26.COV2.S vaccination and SARS-CoV-2 variants (dated by TCRdb to the early 2020s). Study-wide context: Donors in the vaccine arm were drawn from COV1001, a multicentre, randomized, double-blind, placebo-controlled phase I-IIa trial testing Ad26.COV2.S in healthy adults. Ad26.COV2.S was administered intramuscularly at 5 x 10^10 or 1 x 10^11 viral particles, either as a single shot or as two shots given 56 days apart. Sequencing of the TCRbeta repertoire served to evaluate the specificity and breadth of SARS-CoV-2-reactive T cell receptors following Ad26.COV2.S vaccination. The TCR-sequenced set comprised approximately 32 samples: some 20 Ad26.COV2.S vaccine recipients, 5 placebo recipients and 8 SARS-CoV-2 convalescent individuals. Trial participants were randomized into five groups of five: low-dose or high-dose Ad26.COV2.S given once or twice, or placebo on both occasions. Investigators remained blinded to trial group allocation during experiments and outcome assessment. Overall study results and their limits: Vaccine and placebo recipients had comparable non-spike TCR breadth, which fits with the vaccine containing only spike. The study lacked the statistical power to compare responses across vaccine doses or regimens. Ad26.COV2.S recipients had higher spike-specific TCR breadth than placebo recipients (P = 0.0014). According to the authors, total T cell responses may have been underestimated by the TCR breadth and depth analyses. After vaccination, spike-specific CD8+ and CD4+ T cell responses were reported to show substantial breadth.

Notes on this clone: Its specific antigen is unknown. Per-base quality was not reported, and no clone a single base away is much larger than it.

TCRbeta CDR3 regions were sequenced with the immunoSEQ Assay. After extraction, genomic DNA underwent amplification by bias-controlled multiplex PCR, followed by high-throughput sequencing. From the authors' description of their analysis: To quantify the absolute abundance of every unique TCRbeta CDR3 region, sequences were collapsed and filtered. T cell fraction was estimated by normalizing TCRbeta template counts to usable DNA, which was measured by amplifying reference genes present in all nucleated cells. Repertoire TCRs were annotated as SARS-CoV-2-specific when V gene, CDR3 amino acid sequence and J gene were exactly matched to a known reactive TCR set. MIRA supplied the reference SARS-CoV-2 TCR set, which was filtered for enrichment in COVID-19-positive ImmuneCODE repertoires so that public or cross-reactive TCRs were removed. Using the MIRA antigens, annotated TCRs were further analysed by specific ORF or by position within an ORF. Breadth was defined as annotated unique rearrangements over total unique productive rearrangements; depth was the summed frequency of those rearrangements. TCR breadth was compared between groups using two-sided Wilcoxon rank-sum tests. TCRdb limited this immuneACCESS table to in-frame rearrangements with V and J called. A share of clones is missing; checked studies link under half to unresolved V genes, and the rest is unexplained. From that table come the V and J calls and clone size; the DNA was used to work out D and trimming. For this sample there are approximately 410,000 clones; approximately 90% appear just once. The biggest ten clones account for roughly 1.7% of the sample.

CDR1 SGHRS and CDR2 YFSETQ were looked up in the germline V gene. Including the terminal cysteine and phenylalanine, the CDR3 comprises 13 residues. Only the CDR3 portion is preserved as DNA: 39 bases, with reading frame beginning at the first base. Trimming removed 10 bases from V and 7 bases from J; the gene matches leave 6 bases unexplained. Sample treatment or condition, as interpreted from the label and publication: some 20 received Ad26.COV2.S at low or high dose, single or two shots; roughly five received placebo; per-sample allocation not given. For vaccine and placebo recipients, the sequenced repertoires came from samples collected on day 63 after the first injection. Between 29 July and 7 August 2020, Cohort 1b enrolled around 24 adults aged 18-55 years at one site in Boston, USA. Ad26.COV2.S consisted of a replication-incompetent adenovirus type 26 vector by which a prefusion-stabilized SARS-CoV-2 spike protein from the original Wuhan strain was expressed.

The source was peripheral blood, collected in a trial of Ad26.COV2.S vaccine versus placebo. This chain joins TRBV5-1 to TRBJ2-2, with 11 bases matching TRBD1. The receptor's source is a person aged 18-65 years who received the Ad26.COV2.S COVID-19 vaccine or a placebo. The sequenced DNA is TGCGCCGGAGGACAGGGGGCTGGCGGGGAGCTGTTTTTT. The resulting protein is CAGGQGAGGELFF.